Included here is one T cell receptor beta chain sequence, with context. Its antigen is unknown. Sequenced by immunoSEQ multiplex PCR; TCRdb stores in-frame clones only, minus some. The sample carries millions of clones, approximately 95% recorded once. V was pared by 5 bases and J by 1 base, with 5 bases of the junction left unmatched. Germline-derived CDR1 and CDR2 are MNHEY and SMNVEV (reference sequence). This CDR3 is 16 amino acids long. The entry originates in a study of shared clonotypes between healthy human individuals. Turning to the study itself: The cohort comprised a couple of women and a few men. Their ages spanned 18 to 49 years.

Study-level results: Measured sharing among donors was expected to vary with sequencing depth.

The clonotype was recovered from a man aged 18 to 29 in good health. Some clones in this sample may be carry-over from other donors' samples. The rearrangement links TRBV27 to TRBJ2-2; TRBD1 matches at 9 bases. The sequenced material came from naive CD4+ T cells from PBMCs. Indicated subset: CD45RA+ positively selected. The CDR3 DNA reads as TGTGCCAGCAGTCCACAGGGGGCGAAGAACACCGGGGAGCTGTTTTTT. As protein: CASSPQGAKNTGELFF.